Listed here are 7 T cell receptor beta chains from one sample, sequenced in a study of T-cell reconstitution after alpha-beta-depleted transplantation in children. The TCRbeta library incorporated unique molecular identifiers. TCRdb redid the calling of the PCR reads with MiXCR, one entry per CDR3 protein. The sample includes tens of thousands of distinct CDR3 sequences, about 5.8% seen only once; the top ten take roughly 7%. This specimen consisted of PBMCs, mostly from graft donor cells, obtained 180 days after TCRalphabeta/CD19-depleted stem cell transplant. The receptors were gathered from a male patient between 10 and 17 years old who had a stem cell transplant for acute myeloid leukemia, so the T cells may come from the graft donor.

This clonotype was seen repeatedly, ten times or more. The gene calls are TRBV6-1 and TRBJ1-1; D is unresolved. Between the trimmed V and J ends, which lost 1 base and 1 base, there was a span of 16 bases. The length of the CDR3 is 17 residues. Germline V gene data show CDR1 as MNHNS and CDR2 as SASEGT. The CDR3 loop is CASSEVGWGDSNTEAFF. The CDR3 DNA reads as TGTGCCAGCAGTGAAGTAGGATGGGGAGACTCGAACACTGAAGCTTTCTTT.

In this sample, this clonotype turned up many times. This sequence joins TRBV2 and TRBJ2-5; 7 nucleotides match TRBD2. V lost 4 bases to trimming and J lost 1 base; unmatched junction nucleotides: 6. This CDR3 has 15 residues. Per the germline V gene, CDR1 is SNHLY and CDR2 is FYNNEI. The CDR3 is CASSGTLAAQETQYF. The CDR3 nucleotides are TGTGCCAGCAGTGGAACCCTAGCGGCCCAAGAGACCCAGTACTTC. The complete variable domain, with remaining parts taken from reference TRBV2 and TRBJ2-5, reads EPEVTQTPSHQVTQMGQEVILRCVPISNHLYFYWYRQILGQKVEFLVSFYNNEISEKSEIFDDQFSVERPDGSNFTLKIRSTKLEDSAMYFCASSGTLAAQETQYFGPGTRLLVL.

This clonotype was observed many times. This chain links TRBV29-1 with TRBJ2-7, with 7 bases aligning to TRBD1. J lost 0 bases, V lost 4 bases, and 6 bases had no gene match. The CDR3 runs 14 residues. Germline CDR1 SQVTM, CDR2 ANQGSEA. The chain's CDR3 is CSVATGPSSYEQYF. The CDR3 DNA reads TGCAGCGTTGCGACAGGGCCGAGCTCCTACGAGCAGTACTTC.

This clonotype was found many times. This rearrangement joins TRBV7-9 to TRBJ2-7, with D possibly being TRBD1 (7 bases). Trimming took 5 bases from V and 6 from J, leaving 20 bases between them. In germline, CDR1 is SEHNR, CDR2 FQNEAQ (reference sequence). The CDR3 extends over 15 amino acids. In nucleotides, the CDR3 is TGTGCCAGCAGCCTCACGCGACAGGGACTTGCCGAGCAGTACGTC. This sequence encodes CASSLTRQGLAEQYV.

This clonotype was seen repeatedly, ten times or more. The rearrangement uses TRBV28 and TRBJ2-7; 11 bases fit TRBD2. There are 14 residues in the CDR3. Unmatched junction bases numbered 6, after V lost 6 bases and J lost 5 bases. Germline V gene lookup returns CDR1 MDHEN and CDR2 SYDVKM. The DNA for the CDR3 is TGTGCCAGCAGGGAACTAGCGGGAGACGACGAGCAGTACTTC. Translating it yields CASRELAGDDEQYF.

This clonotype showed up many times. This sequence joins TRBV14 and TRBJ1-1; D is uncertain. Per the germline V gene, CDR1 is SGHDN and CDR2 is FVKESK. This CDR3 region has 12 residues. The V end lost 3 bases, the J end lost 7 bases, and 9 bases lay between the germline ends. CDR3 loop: CASSHGPGEAFF. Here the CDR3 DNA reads TGTGCCAGCAGCCACGGACCCGGTGAAGCTTTCTTT.

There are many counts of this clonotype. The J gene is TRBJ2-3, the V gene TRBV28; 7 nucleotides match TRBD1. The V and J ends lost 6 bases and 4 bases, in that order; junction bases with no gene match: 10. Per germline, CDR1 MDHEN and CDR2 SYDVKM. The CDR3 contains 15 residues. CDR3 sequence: CASRTGFWFSDTQYF. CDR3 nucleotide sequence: TGTGCCAGCAGGACAGGGTTTTGGTTTTCAGATACGCAGTATTTT. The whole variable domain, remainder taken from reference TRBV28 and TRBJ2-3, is DVKVTQSSRYLVKRTGEKVFLECVQDMDHENMFWYRQDPGLGLRLIYFSYDVKMKEKGDIPEGYSVSREKKERFSLILESASTNQTSMYLCASRTGFWFSDTQYFGPGTRLTVL.